This T cell receptor (beta chain) is drawn from a study of T cells in Graves' hyperthyroidism and ophthalmopathy. Absence of ophthalmopathy progression within 18 months defined stable Graves' hyperthyroidism. The TCR beta CDR3 regions underwent amplification using RNA transcripts as the source. In the first-round RT-PCR of the TCR CDR3, the HTBI primer set was used. MiXCR was run by TCRdb on the multiplex PCR reads, yielding one entry per CDR3 protein. The table shows about 480,000 distinct CDR3 sequences, with around 15% occurring only once. V lost 2 bases to trimming and J lost 4 bases; unmatched junction nucleotides: 13. Germline CDR1 is MNHEY and CDR2 is SVGAGI. There are 18 residues in the CDR3.

This chain uses TRBV6-5 with TRBJ1-2; 10 bases line up with TRBD1. The clonotype originates from a woman aged 18-29 years with Graves' hyperthyroidism. Sequencing was performed on blood. The CDR3 reads CASSYVGTGANLGYGYTF. CDR3 DNA sequence: TGTGCCAGCAGTTACGTGGGGACAGGGGCTAATTTAGGCTATGGCTACACCTTC.